Each of the 11 T cell receptor beta chains below was sequenced from the same sample in a study of T cell responses to AZD1222 COVID-19 vaccine. The repertoire was sequenced with immunoSEQ multiplex PCR; TCRdb's copy has only in-frame clones and lacks some. The table includes 150,000 to 200,000 clones, roughly 94% detected once. Sequencing was performed on peripheral blood, taken on day 0 of AZD1222 vaccination. Every receptor here comes from an adult in good health.

This rearrangement joins TRBV10-3 to TRBJ1-6; possible D gene TRBD1, 6 bases. In germline, CDR1 is ENHRY, CDR2 SYGVKD. The CDR3 contains 15 residues. V was trimmed by 8 bases and J by 7 bases, leaving 18 bases between them. Here the CDR3 DNA reads TGTGCCATCGCCGGCACAGGGACGGTAAATTCACCCCTCCACTTT. Protein: CAIAGTGTVNSPLHF.

The chain is built from TRBV28 and TRBJ1-1; no definite D call. The germline V gene has CDR1 MDHEN and CDR2 SYDVKM. The CDR3 is 14 residues long. V shed 2 bases and J shed 8 bases, with 15 bases lying between them. CDR3 loop: CASSLRSVRTEAFF. CDR3 sequence (DNA): TGTGCCAGCAGTTTACGTTCAGTCCGGACGGAAGCTTTCTTT. Variable domain in full (rest from reference TRBV28 and TRBJ1-1): DVKVTQSSRYLVKRTGEKVFLECVQDMDHENMFWYRQDPGLGLRLIYFSYDVKMKEKGDIPEGYSVSREKKERFSLILESASTNQTSMYLCASSLRSVRTEAFFGQGTRLTVV.

The J gene is TRBJ2-3, the V gene TRBV11-2; 7 bases fit TRBD2. Unmatched junction bases numbered 5, after V lost 3 bases and J lost 11 bases. The CDR3 contains 12 residues. From germline, CDR1 is SGHAT and CDR2 FQNNGV. CDR3 nucleotides: TGTGCCAGCAGCTTGGGAGGGCCGCTGCAGTATTTT. It is translated as CASSLGGPLQYF.

Comments on this clone: At the DNA level, this CDR3 is encoded by other sequences in the same sample as well. J is TRBJ2-1 and V is TRBV6-5, with 12 bases matching TRBD2. Trimming took 4 bases from V and 6 from J; bases not matched to a gene: 4. The CDR3 is 15 amino acids. The germline V gene has CDR1 MNHEY and CDR2 SVGAGI. CDR3 protein: CASSSSGRALNEQFF. The CDR3 DNA sequence: TGTGCCAGCAGTTCTAGCGGGAGGGCCCTCAATGAGCAGTTCTTC.

The chain carries TRBV10-3 and TRBJ1-1; D is perhaps TRBD1 (5 bases). CDR3 size: 15 residues. V lost 0 bases and J 6 bases, leaving 14 bases between the germline ends. Germline V gives CDR1 ENHRY, CDR2 SYGVKD. CDR3 loop: CAISESSPAGAEAFF. The CDR3 DNA sequence: TGTGCCATCAGTGAGTCTAGCCCCGCGGGGGCTGAAGCTTTCTTT.

A single count supports this clone. The chain uses TRBV4-2 and TRBJ1-4; unclear D gene. CDR3 length: 14 residues. Trimming pared 1 base from V and 2 bases from J, leaving 5 bases between. Germline V gives CDR1 LGHNA, CDR2 YNFKEQ. CDR3 nucleotide sequence: TGTGCCAGCAGCCAAGGGATGACTAATGAAAAACTGTTTTTT. Translating gives CASSQGMTNEKLFF.

The CDR3 DNA is TGTGCCAGCAGCCAGGGACAGGTCGATGGCTACACCTTC. Protein: CASSQGQVDGYTF. The gene calls are TRBV3-1 (or the pseudogene TRBV3-2) and TRBJ1-2, with 8 nucleotides matching TRBD1. The germline V gene has CDR1 LGHDT and CDR2 YNNKEL (reference sequence). This CDR3 comprises 13 residues. V lost 3 bases, J lost 6 bases, and 3 bases stayed unmatched.

The chain is built from TRBV15 and TRBJ1-4, with D possibly TRBD1 on 6 matching bases. V gave up 3 bases and J gave up 10 bases, with 15 bases separating them. The V gene's germline CDR1 is LNHNV and CDR2 YYDKDF (reference sequence). There are 14 residues in the CDR3. The CDR3 DNA sequence: TGTGCCACCAGCAGCTCAGGGGAATTAGCAAAACTGTTTTTT. It codes for CATSSSGELAKLFF.

The chain recombines TRBV5-5 with TRBJ1-1, with a weak D call TRBD1 (5 bases). Trimming pared 7 bases from V and 6 bases from J, leaving 22 bases between. The CDR3 has 15 residues. From germline, CDR1 is SGHKS and CDR2 YYEKEE (reference sequence). DNA for the CDR3: TGTGCCAGCCTCCGGAGGGGCCCGACGAGGGCTGAAGCTTTCTTT. Translated: CASLRRGPTRAEAFF.

This chain links TRBV27 with TRBJ1-1; 9 nucleotides match TRBD1. With 6 bases clipped from V and 1 base from J, the junction kept 3 bases outside the gene matches. Germline CDR1 is MNHEY and CDR2 is SMNVEV (reference sequence). The CDR3 contains 14 residues. The CDR3 is CASRKQGANTEAFF. The CDR3 bases are TGTGCCAGCAGAAAACAGGGGGCGAACACTGAAGCTTTCTTT.

The rearrangement links TRBV5-8 to TRBJ1-2, with D possibly being TRBD1 (6 bases). The V and J ends lost 1 base and 2 bases respectively, with 9 bases between them. Per germline, CDR1 SGHTS and CDR2 YDEGEE. The CDR3 is made up of 14 amino acids. CDR3 region: CASSLQGRNYGYTF. The CDR3 nucleotides read TGTGCCAGCAGCTTGCAGGGGAGAAACTATGGCTACACCTTC. The full variable domain, rest sourced from reference TRBV5-8 and TRBJ1-2, is EAGVTQSPTHLIKTRGQQATLRCSPISGHTSVYWYQQALGLGLQFLLWYDEGEERNRGNFPPRFSGRQFPNYSSELNVNALELEDSALYLCASSLQGRNYGYTFGSGTRLTVV.